The source of this TCR beta chain is a study of metastatic and nonmetastatic thyroid tumors (dated by TCRdb to 2020 to 2022). In terms of the full investigation: Repertoires were compared across peripheral blood and tumor or nodule tissue samples from malignant and benign thyroid patients.

Libraries were constructed by PCR. Sequencing used an Illumina HiSeq 4000. High-throughput sequencing was used to profile the TCR beta-chain CDR3 region of every patient. The original pipeline was this. Drawing on CDR3 differences between clinicopathological groups, the researchers built a classifier meant to tell apart patients with distant-metastatic papillary thyroid cancer. To measure repertoire diversity the researchers used the Shannon index, while the Morisita-Horn index served to gauge how similar the tumor and blood repertoires were. The raw public data were reprocessed by TCRdb itself: fastp quality trimming at Q25, MiXCR clonotype calling, in-frame beta chains only. The authors' filters were not applied to this entry. The sample contains 25,000 to 35,000 clones, 4% of them found a single time. The ten largest clones take up 21% of the sample. Taken from the germline V gene (reference sequence), the CDR1 and CDR2 loops are MNHEY and SMNVEV. Here V drops 3 bases and J drops 3 bases, and the junction holds 3 bases not matched to any gene. The CDR3, from cysteine to phenylalanine, totals 15 residues. Only CDR3 DNA is held: 45 bases, read in frame from base 1.

Study-wide conclusions, independent of this receptor: In both blood and tumor samples, TCR beta diversity was reported to be significantly higher in malignant tumors than in benign nodules.

No treatment had been received by any patient before thyroid surgery. The study retrospectively analysed patient clinical samples collected from the early 2010s to the late 2010s using T-cell receptor beta sequencing. This clone is labeled medium-sized (0.01 to 0.1%). Its cognate antigen has yet to be identified. There are no base qualities to consult, and no much larger clone falls within one base. The clonotype comes from a female donor with papillary thyroid cancer or a benign thyroid nodule (not recorded which). Some clones in this sample may be carry-over from other donors' samples. Here the chain combines TRBV27 and TRBJ2-1; 9 bases in between match TRBD2. The source material was blood. The nucleotide sequence reads TGTGCCAGCAGTTTGCGGGAGGGCCTCTACAATGAGCAGTTCTTC. It encodes CASSLREGLYNEQFF.